The T cell receptor (beta chain) described here comes from a study of T-cell memory formation after mild COVID-19. Study information: TCR clusters largely stayed donor specific.

Study-wide results and caveats: Pre-infection memory already had some responding clones, implying cross-reactive memory joined. Clones contracting across day 15 to 85 had a balanced CD4/CD8 profile; later expanding clones leaned CD4+. Of the contracting clones, CD4+ ones lay mainly in CM and EM, and CD8+ ones in EMRA.

The CDR3 covers 16 residues. Trimming pared 6 bases from V and 0 bases from J, leaving 16 bases between. TCRdb processed the 5' RACE reads anew with MiXCR; each CDR3 protein has one entry. The table has a few hundred thousand distinct CDR3 sequences, 7% to 10% seen once. This clonotype was found many times. The target antigen is unknown. Specimen: PBMCs or a T cell subset sorted from them (not recorded which). The sequence was obtained from a man younger than 35 who had mild COVID-19 (a few samples of this study predate the infection). Cell type and time point are not known. The V call is TRBV12-3 or TRBV12-4, the J call TRBJ2-3; TRBD2 is a possible D gene (5 bases). The CDR3: CASSPEGWQSTDTQYF. CDR3 DNA: TGTGCCAGCAGCCCTGAGGGCTGGCAGAGCACAGATACGCAGTATTTT.